The subject of this entry is one TCR beta chain. The CDR3 end lies 3 residues beyond the end of the read and is filled in from the germline J gene. The assay was immunoSEQ multiplex PCR, and TCRdb's table has in-frame clones only and misses some. The sample table sets out around 28,000 clones. The CDR3 runs 16 residues. In germline, CDR1 is SGHRS, CDR2 YFSETQ. The data belong to a study of T cells in women clearing cervical HPV infection. Whole-study context: Cases: HPV16-related CIN3 or worse on histology, a couple of invasive cancers.

The chain combines TRBV5-1 with TRBJ2-2; D is perhaps TRBD1 (6 bases). The TCR comes from a woman aged 18-69 years with a cervical HPV16 infection that either progressed to CIN3+ or cleared (not recorded which). The sample consisted of blood buffy coat. CDR3 DNA, as far as it was read: TGCGCCAGCAGCTTGGCCCCAGGGGATTATAATTCACCG. Residues: CASSLAPGDYNSP. The whole CDR3 reads CASSLAPGDYNSPLFF.